This TCR beta chain came from a study of blood T cell repertoires in COVID-19. Looking at the study overall: Recovery meant two consecutive negative NP/OP PCR tests, professional clearance, or resolved symptoms. Samples representing acute and convalescent COVID-19 were sourced from the United States, Italy and Spain.

Trimming took 3 bases from V and 7 from J, leaving 10 bases between them. Germline CDR1 reads LNHDA; CDR2 reads SQIVND (reference sequence). The CDR3 has 13 amino acids. Grouping used clinical history reported by participants in a survey and questionnaire. Original processing notes: Reference gene primer amplification gave nucleated cell count estimates. The repertoire was sequenced with immunoSEQ multiplex PCR; TCRdb's copy has only in-frame clones and lacks some. That table furnishes V, J and clone size, whereas the DNA furnished D and trimming. The sample records 200,000 to 250,000 clones, about nine tenths being singletons.

The rearrangement joins TRBV19 to TRBJ1-3; TRBD1 might be the D (5 bases). Sequencing was performed on PBMCs or T cells enriched from blood (not recorded which). The TCR comes from a young man in a cohort exposed to, infected with or recovered from COVID-19 (not recorded which). CDR3 loop: CASSMGLGNTIYF. The DNA of the CDR3 is TGTGCCAGTAGTATGGGACTGGGCAACACCATATATTTT.